Below, one TCR beta chain is given with its context. These data originate in a study of T cell changes during pregnancy in multiple sclerosis. The CDR3 has 12 amino acids. Trimming took off 7 bases at V and 13 bases at J, with 17 bases between the two ends. Germline lookup yields CDR1 MDHEN and CDR2 SYDVKM. The data were produced by immunoSEQ multiplex PCR, yet TCRdb's version contains in-frame clones alone and is incomplete. The sample contains about 12,000 clones, about 95% of which appear only once. The TCR comes from a female donor with multiple sclerosis, enrolled in a pregnancy study. J is TRBJ1-5 and V is TRBV28; tentative D call: TRBD1 (6 bases). The sequencing used CD4+ T cells from peripheral blood mononuclear cells, collected before pregnancy. The CDR3 reads CASTLGLGAQHF. The CDR3 DNA follows: TGTGCCAGCACCTTGGGGCTGGGGGCTCAGCATTTT.